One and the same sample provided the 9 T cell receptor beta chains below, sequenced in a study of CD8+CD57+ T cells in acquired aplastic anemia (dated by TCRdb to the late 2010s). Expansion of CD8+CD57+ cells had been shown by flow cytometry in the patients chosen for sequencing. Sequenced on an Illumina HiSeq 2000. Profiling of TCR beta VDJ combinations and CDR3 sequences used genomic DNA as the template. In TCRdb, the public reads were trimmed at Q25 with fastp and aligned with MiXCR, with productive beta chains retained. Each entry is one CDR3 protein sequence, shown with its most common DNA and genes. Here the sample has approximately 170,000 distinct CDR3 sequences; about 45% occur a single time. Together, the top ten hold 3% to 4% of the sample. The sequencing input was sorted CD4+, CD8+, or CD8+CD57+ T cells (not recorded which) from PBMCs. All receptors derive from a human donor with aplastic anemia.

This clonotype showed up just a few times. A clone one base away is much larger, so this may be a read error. Here the CDR3 reads CASSLRTTGVDGYTF. The CDR3 nucleotides read TGTGCCAGCAGCTTGCGGACCACAGGGGTAGATGGCTACACCTTC. The chain carries TRBV5-4 and TRBJ1-2, with TRBD1 matching over 7 bases. J gave up 6 bases and V 1 base, and 9 bases lay outside the gene matches. The CDR3 has 15 amino acids. CDR1 is SGHNT and CDR2 is YYREEE in the germline V gene (reference sequence).

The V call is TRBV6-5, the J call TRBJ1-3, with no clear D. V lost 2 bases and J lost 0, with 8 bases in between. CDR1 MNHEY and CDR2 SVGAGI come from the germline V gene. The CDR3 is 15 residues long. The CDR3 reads CASSYGPGSGNTIYF. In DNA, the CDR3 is TGTGCCAGCAGTTACGGCCCTGGCTCTGGAAACACCATATATTTT.

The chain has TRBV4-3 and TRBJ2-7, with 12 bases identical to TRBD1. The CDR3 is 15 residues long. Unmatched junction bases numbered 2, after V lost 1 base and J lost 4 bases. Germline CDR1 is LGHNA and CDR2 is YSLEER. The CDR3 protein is CASSQGGQGAYEQYF. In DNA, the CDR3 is TGCGCCAGCAGCCAAGGGGGACAGGGGGCTTACGAGCAGTACTTC.

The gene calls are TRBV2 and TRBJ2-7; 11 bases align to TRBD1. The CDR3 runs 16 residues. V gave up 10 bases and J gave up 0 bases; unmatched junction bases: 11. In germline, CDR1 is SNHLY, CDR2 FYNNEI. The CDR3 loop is CATSGDRGESSYEQYF. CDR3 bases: TGTGCCACCTCGGGGGACAGGGGGGAGAGCTCCTACGAGCAGTACTTC.

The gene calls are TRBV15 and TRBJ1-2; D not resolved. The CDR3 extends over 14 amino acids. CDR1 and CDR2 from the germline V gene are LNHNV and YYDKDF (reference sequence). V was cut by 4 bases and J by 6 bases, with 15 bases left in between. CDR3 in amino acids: CATSTEVMRDGYTF. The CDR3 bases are TGTGCCACCAGCACGGAGGTAATGAGAGATGGCTACACCTTC.

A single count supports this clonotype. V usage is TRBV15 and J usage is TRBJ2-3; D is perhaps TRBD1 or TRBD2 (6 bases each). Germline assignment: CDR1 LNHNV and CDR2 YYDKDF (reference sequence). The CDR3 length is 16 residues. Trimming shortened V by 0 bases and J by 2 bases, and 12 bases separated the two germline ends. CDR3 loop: CATSRDLGGPTDTQYF. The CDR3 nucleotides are TGTGCCACCAGCAGAGATCTGGGGGGCCCCACAGATACGCAGTATTTT. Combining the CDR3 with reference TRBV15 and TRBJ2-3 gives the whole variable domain DAMVIQNPRYQVTQFGKPVTLSCSQTLNHNVMYWYQQKSSQAPKLLFHYYDKDFNNEADTPDNFQSRRPNTSFCFLDIRSPGLGDTAMYLCATSRDLGGPTDTQYFGPGTRLTVL.

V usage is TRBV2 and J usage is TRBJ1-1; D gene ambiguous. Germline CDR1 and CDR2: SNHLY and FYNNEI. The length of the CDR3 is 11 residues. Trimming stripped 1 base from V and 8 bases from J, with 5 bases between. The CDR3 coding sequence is TGTGCCAGCAGTGAAGAACAAGAAGCTTTCTTT. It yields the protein CASSEEQEAFF.

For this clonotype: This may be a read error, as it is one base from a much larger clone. As DNA, the CDR3 is TGTGCCAGCAGTGTACAGAGCTCCTATAATTCACCCCTCCACTTT. Translating gives CASSVQSSYNSPLHF. V gene TRBV2 combines with J gene TRBJ1-6; D is ambiguous. The CDR3 contains 15 residues. CDR1 is SNHLY, CDR2 FYNNEI, per germline. Trimming removed 4 bases from V and 0 bases from J, with 7 bases in between.

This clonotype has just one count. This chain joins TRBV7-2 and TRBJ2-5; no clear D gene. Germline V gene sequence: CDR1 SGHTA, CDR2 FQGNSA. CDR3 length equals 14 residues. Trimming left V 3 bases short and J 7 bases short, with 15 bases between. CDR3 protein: CASSFMHLSSTQYF. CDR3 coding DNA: TGTGCCAGCAGCTTCATGCATCTTTCTTCGACCCAGTACTTC.